A selection of T cell receptor beta chains follows, all from one sample in a study of somatic mutations in cytotoxic T cells in rheumatoid arthritis. Sequencing used immunoSEQ multiplex PCR; TCRdb keeps in-frame clones, though not all of them. The sample consists of around 11,000 clones, 79% of them appearing once. The specimen was CD8+ T cells sorted from blood. The source is an adult with rheumatoid arthritis. CDR3s include the opening cysteine and the closing phenylalanine or tryptophan. A D gene is named only where the DNA matches it firmly. Size tells how often a clone was seen (once, few, many) or the class of an expanded clone, and some rows leave it out.

V: TRBV9
size: NA
J: TRBJ1-1
D: NA
length: 14
CDR3: CASSVSDRNTEAFF
DNA: TGTGCCAGCAGCGTCTCCGACAGGAACACTGAAGCTTTCTTT

V: TRBV6-5
size: NA
J: TRBJ2-3
D: NA
length: 16
CDR3: CASSYRGLRDVDTQYF
DNA: TGTGCCAGCAGTTACAGGGGGCTGCGGGATGTTGATACGCAGTATTTT

V: TRBV6-5
size: NA
J: TRBJ1-1
D: NA
length: 13
CDR3: CASSFGTASEAFF
DNA: TGTGCCAGCAGCTTCGGAACAGCCAGTGAAGCTTTCTTT

V: TRBV4-3
size: once
J: TRBJ2-1
D: NA
length: 16
CDR3: CASSQFWEEGLNEQFF
DNA: TGCGCCAGCAGCCAATTCTGGGAGGAAGGGCTCAATGAGCAGTTCTTC

V: TRBV28
size: NA
J: TRBJ1-2
D: NA
length: 15
CDR3: CASSFRFSWDYGYTF
DNA: TGTGCCAGCAGTTTCCGGTTTTCCTGGGACTATGGCTACACCTTC

V: TRBV4-1
size: NA
J: TRBJ1-5
D: NA
length: 15
CDR3: CASSQDGADYQPQHF
DNA: TGCGCCAGCAGCCAAGATGGGGCAGACTATCAGCCCCAGCATTTT

V: TRBV6-1
size: few
J: TRBJ2-7
D: NA
length: 11
CDR3: CASSNWYEQYF
DNA: TGTGCCAGCTCAAATTGGTACGAGCAGTACTTC

V: TRBV7-2
size: NA
J: TRBJ2-3
D: TRBD2
length: 16
CDR3: CASSPRLGGGTDTQYF
DNA: TGTGCCAGCAGCCCAAGGTTGGGGGGGGGCACAGATACGCAGTATTTT

V: TRBV7-2
size: NA
J: TRBJ1-2
D: NA
length: 15
CDR3: CASSLDIGTNYGYTF
DNA: TGTGCCAGCAGCTTAGATATAGGAACTAACTATGGCTACACCTTC

V: TRBV4-3
size: NA
J: TRBJ2-3
D: NA
length: 13
CDR3: CASSQDSTDTQYF
DNA: TGCGCCAGCAGCCAAGATAGCACAGATACGCAGTATTTT